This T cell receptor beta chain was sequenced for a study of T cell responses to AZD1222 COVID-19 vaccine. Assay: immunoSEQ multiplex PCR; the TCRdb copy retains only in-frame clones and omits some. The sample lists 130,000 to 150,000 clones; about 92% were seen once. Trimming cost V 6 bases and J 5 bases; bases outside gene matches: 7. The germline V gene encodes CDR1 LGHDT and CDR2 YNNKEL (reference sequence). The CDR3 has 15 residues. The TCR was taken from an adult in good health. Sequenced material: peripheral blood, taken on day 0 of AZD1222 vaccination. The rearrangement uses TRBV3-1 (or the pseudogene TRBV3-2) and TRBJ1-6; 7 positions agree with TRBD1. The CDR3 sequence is CASRQTGTNNSPLHF. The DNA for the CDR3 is TGTGCCAGCAGGCAGACAGGGACGAATAATTCACCCCTCCACTTT.